This T cell receptor (beta chain) originates from a study of shared clonotypes between healthy human individuals. In the case of this clone: Its antigen is not known.

The germline V gene encodes CDR1 MNHEY and CDR2 SMNVEV (reference sequence). Germline trimming cut 2 bases from V and 4 bases from J; bases unmatched to any gene: 9. The CDR3 is 16 residues long. Only CD45RO-negative cells positively selected for CCR7 counted as naive CD8 cells, so terminally differentiated effector memory CD45RA+ cells were excluded. General study points: Shared clonotypes across all four donors exceeded non-shared ones in generation probability. Large depth notwithstanding, sorted-subset sequencing proved incomplete by rarefaction.

Deep-level settings were used for running the assay. Every immunoSEQ plate was one replicate of a subset's evenly spread DNA. Method: immunoSEQ multiplex PCR; TCRdb's copy keeps in-frame clones and lacks some. Of about 2.1 million clones listed, just over 90% are singletons. The rearrangement links TRBV27 to TRBJ2-3; TRBD2 aligns across 7 bases. The sample consisted of naive CD8+ T cells from PBMCs. This TCR came from a man aged 18-30 years in good health. Some clones in this sample may be carry-over from other donors' samples. In nucleotides, the CDR3 is TGTGCCAGCAGTTTAGTATTAGGACTAGGACCAGATACGCAGTATTTT. It yields the protein CASSLVLGLGPDTQYF.